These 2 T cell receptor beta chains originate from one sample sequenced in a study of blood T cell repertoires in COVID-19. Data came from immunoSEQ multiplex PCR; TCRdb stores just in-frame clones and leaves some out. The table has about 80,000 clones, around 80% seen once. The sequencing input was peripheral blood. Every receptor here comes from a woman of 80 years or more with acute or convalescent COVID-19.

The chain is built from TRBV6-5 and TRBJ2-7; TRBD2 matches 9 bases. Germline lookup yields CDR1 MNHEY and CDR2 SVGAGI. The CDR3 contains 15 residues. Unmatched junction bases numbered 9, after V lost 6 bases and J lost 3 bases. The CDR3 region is CASRKERGAYYEQYF. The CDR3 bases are TGTGCCAGCAGAAAAGAGCGGGGGGCCTACTACGAGCAGTACTTC.

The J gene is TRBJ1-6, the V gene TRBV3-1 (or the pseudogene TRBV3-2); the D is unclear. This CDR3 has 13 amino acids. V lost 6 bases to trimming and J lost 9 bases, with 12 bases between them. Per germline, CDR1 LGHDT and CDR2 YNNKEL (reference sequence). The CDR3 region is CASSPPLRSPLHF. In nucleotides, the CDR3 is TGTGCCAGCAGTCCCCCCCTACGTTCACCCCTCCACTTT.